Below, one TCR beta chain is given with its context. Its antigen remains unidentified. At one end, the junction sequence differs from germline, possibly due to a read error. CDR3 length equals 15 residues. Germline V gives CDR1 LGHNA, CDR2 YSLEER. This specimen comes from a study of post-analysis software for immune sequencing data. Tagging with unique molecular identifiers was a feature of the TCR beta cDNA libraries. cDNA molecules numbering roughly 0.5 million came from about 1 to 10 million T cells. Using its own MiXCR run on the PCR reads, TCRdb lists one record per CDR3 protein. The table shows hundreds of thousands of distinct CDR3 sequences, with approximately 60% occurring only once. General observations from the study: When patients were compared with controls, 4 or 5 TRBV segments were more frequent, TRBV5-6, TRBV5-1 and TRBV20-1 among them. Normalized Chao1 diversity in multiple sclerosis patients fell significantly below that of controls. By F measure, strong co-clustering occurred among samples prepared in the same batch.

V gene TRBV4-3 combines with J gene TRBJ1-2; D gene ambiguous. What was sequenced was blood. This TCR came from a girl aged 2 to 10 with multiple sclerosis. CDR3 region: CASSQDGSSNYGHTF. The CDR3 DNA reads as TGCGCCAGCAGCCAAGACGGAAGTTCTAACTATGGCCACACCTTC.